Described below is a single T cell receptor (beta chain) sequence and its context. What it binds is not known. These data belong to a study of cytomegalovirus exposure and HLA in healthy donors. Study details: Of about 390 genotyped donors, 81% grouped in the Caucasian-associated ancestry cluster.

The germline V gene encodes CDR1 SNHLY and CDR2 FYNNEI. The CDR3 covers 12 residues. V gave up 7 bases and J gave up 7 bases, with 13 bases separating them. With 60 Vbeta and 13 Jbeta primers, the PCR was carried out. TCRdb's table, derived via immunoSEQ multiplex PCR, lists solely in-frame clones and lacks some. The sample comprises some 160,000 clones, 77% of which are singletons, and about 1.5% rests with the top ten. All donors participated as healthy donors of bone marrow. General study results and limits: Sequencing artifact likely explains a cluster of highly shared sequence variants. Reports described diagnosis of cytomegalovirus status by the classifier as highly specific and sensitive.

Sample: PBMCs. V gene TRBV2 combines with J gene TRBJ1-2; a weak D match, TRBD1 (5 bases). This TCR was sampled from a woman in her 30s in good health and CMV-seronegative. DNA for the CDR3: TGTGCCAGCACCCCCGGGGGGTTTGGCTACACCTTC. This translates into CASTPGGFGYTF.